This T cell receptor beta chain was recovered during a study of blood T cell repertoires in COVID-19. Germline lookup yields CDR1 MDHEN and CDR2 SYDVKM. The CDR3 has 19 amino acids. After removal of 1 base from V and 0 bases from J, the junction contained 9 bases not matched to a gene. The data were produced by immunoSEQ multiplex PCR, yet TCRdb's version contains in-frame clones alone and is incomplete. Among some 310,000 clones, approximately 89% were seen once, and the ten largest hold less than 9.5%. In its sample, this clone was seen once. The specimen was PBMCs or T cells enriched from blood (not recorded which). This sequence was found in a woman aged 25 to 39 who had recovered from COVID-19. The chain has TRBV28 and TRBJ1-5; 10 bases are a match to TRBD1. In nucleotides, the CDR3 is TGTGCCAGCAGTTTATTGGGACAGGGGCCTCGATATAGCAATCAGCCCCAGCATTTT. It translates to CASSLLGQGPRYSNQPQHF. The entire variable domain, with the rest obtained from reference TRBV28 and TRBJ1-5, is as follows: DVKVTQSSRYLVKRTGEKVFLECVQDMDHENMFWYRQDPGLGLRLIYFSYDVKMKEKGDIPEGYSVSREKKERFSLILESASTNQTSMYLCASSLLGQGPRYSNQPQHFGDGTRLSIL.